The 3 T cell receptor beta chains reported below all come from one sample, sequenced in a study of blood T cell repertoires in COVID-19 (dated by TCRdb to the early 2020s). The protocol used for the library was the immunoSEQ multiplex PCR assay. Here the immuneACCESS table is served through TCRdb, limited to in-frame sequences with V and J called. Missing clones are a known gap in these copies; in checked studies unresolved V genes cover under half, and the rest lacks a known reason. The sample has about 300,000 clones on record, about nine tenths of them singletons. Approximately 1.8% of the sample goes to the ten largest clones. Sequenced: peripheral blood. The receptors come from a woman under 40 with COVID-19, enrolled during active disease.

There are a few counts of this clone. V and J are TRBV3-1 (or the pseudogene TRBV3-2) and TRBJ2-1; D is unresolved. The CDR3 consists of 14 residues. With 3 bases removed from V and 4 bases from J, the gap between germline ends came to 10 bases. Germline loops: CDR1 LGHDT, CDR2 YNNKEL (reference sequence). The CDR3 here is CASSQRASYNEQFF. CDR3 coding DNA: TGTGCCAGCAGCCAGAGAGCGTCTTACAATGAGCAGTTCTTC.

V is TRBV10-3 and J is TRBJ2-1; D is unclear. The length of the CDR3 is 13 residues. Germline lookup yields CDR1 ENHRY and CDR2 SYGVKD. Trimming pared 1 base from V and 6 bases from J, leaving 7 bases between. The CDR3 sequence is CAISEFSGNEQFF. The CDR3 region has the DNA TGTGCCATCAGTGAGTTCTCGGGCAATGAGCAGTTCTTC.

This chain links TRBV28 with TRBJ1-3; D is unclear. V was shortened by 6 bases and J by 4 bases, with 10 bases between the two germline ends. Germline V gives CDR1 MDHEN, CDR2 SYDVKM. The CDR3 is made up of 13 amino acids. For the CDR3, the DNA is TGTGCCAGCAGGGCCTTCTTGGGAAACACCATATATTTT. Its translation is CASRAFLGNTIYF.